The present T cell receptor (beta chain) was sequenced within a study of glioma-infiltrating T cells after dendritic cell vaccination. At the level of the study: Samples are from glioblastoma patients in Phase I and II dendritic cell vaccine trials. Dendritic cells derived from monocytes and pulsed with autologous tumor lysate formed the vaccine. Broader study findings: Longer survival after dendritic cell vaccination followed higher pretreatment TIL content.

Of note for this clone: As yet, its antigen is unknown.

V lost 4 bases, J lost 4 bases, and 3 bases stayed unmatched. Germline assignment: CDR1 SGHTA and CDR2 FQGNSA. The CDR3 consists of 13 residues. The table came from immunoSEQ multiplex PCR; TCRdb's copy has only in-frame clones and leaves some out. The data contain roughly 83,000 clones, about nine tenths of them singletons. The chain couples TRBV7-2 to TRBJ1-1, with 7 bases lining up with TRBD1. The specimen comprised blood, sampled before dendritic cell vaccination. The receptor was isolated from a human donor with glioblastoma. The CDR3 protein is CASSYRGSTEAFF. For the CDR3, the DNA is TGTGCCAGCAGCTACAGGGGTAGCACTGAAGCTTTCTTT.